This TCR beta chain derives from a study of OX40 agonist ivuxolimab in advanced cancers. Clones were read by immunoSEQ multiplex PCR, and TCRdb kept only the in-frame ones, dropping some. The sample shows more than 25,000 clones, about 74% of them seen only once. V was trimmed by 4 bases and J by 2 bases, leaving 15 bases between them. CDR1 and CDR2 from the germline V gene are LNHDA and SQIVND (reference sequence). The CDR3 spans 17 residues. This material consisted of CD4+ or CD8+ T cells sorted from blood, taken in a trial of the OX40 agonist ivuxolimab. The genes are TRBV19 and TRBJ2-6; a possible D gene is TRBD2 (6 bases). The TCR sequence derives from an adult with an advanced solid tumor such as melanoma, head and neck, liver or kidney cancer. In DNA, the CDR3 is TGTGCCAGTAGTAATTACGGGGGAAGCACTGGGGCCAACGTCCTGACTTTC. The encoded protein is CASSNYGGSTGANVLTF.